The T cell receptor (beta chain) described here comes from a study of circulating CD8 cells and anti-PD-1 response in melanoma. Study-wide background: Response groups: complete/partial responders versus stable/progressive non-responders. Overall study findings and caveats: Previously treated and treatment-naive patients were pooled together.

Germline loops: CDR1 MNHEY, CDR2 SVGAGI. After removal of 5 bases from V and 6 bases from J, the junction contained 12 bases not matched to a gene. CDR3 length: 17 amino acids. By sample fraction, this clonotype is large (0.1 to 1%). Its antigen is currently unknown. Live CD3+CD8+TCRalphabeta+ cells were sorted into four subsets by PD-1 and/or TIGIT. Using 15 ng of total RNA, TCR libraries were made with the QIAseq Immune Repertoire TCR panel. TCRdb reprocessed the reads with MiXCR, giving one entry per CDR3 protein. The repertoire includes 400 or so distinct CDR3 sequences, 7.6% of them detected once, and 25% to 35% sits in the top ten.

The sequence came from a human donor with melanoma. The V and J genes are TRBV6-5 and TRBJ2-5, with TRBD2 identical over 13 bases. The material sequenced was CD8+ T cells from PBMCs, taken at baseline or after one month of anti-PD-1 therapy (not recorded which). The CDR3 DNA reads TGTGCCAGCAGTGCCAAGAGACTAGCGGGGGGAGGGAAGACCCAGTACTTC. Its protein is CASSAKRLAGGGKTQYF.